The 17 T cell receptor beta chains below were found in one sample sequenced in a study of cytomegalovirus exposure and HLA in healthy donors. Some clones are missing from TCRdb's copy, which holds only in-frame ones; the method was immunoSEQ multiplex PCR. The table includes roughly 330,000 clones, 87% detected once. The sample taken for sequencing was PBMCs. The receptors come from a woman aged 25 to 39 in good health and CMV-seropositive.

There are a few counts of this clone. The chain recombines TRBV9 with TRBJ1-2; 8 bases match TRBD1. V dropped 0 bases and J dropped 2; count of bases not matched to a gene: 0. Looked up from germline, CDR1 is SGDLS and CDR2 is YYNGEE. This CDR3 has 14 residues. The CDR3 protein is CASSVGTGNYGYTF. The CDR3 coding sequence is TGTGCCAGCAGCGTAGGGACAGGGAACTATGGCTACACCTTC.

The chain combines TRBV11-1 with TRBJ2-1; 11 bases are shared with TRBD2. The V and J ends lost 3 bases and 1 base, in that order; junction bases with no gene match: 11. The CDR3 covers 19 residues. CDR1 is SGHAT and CDR2 is FQDESV in the germline V gene (reference sequence). The CDR3 DNA reads as TGTGCCAGCAGCTTGGGAACTAGCGGGAGAAGATCATCCTACAATGAGCAGTTCTTC. Its protein product is CASSLGTSGRRSSYNEQFF.

This clone has just a few counts. CDR3: CASRPIRTSYEQYF. CDR3 bases: TGTGCCAGCAGACCCATAAGGACGTCCTACGAGCAGTACTTC. The rearrangement joins TRBV6-5 to TRBJ2-7, with unresolved D. Germline assignment: CDR1 MNHEY and CDR2 SVGAGI. With 6 bases removed from V and 1 base from J, the gap between germline ends came to 13 bases. The CDR3 sequence is 14 residues long.

CDR3 nucleotides: TGTGCCAGCTCAGTGAGGAGCGGAGAGGAGCAGTACTTC. Translated: CASSVRSGEEQYF. V usage is TRBV18 and J usage is TRBJ2-7; the D gene is possibly TRBD2 (5 bases). Per germline, CDR1 KGHSH and CDR2 LQKENI. The CDR3 has 13 residues. The V gene lost 5 bases and the J gene lost 7 bases, with 15 bases spanning the gap.

The CDR3 DNA follows: TGTGCCAGCAGGGCCCCTAACTATGGCTACACCTTC. Its protein is CASRAPNYGYTF. The chain has TRBV28 and TRBJ1-2; no clear D gene. The CDR3 loop spans 12 amino acids. Germline CDR1 reads MDHEN; CDR2 reads SYDVKM. Trimming cost V 6 bases and J 0 bases, with 5 bases left between them.

The V and J genes are TRBV5-1 and TRBJ1-4; 7 bases agree with TRBD1. CDR1 is SGHRS and CDR2 is YFSETQ in the germline V gene. Trimming removed 4 bases from V and 7 bases from J; junction bases left unmatched: 10. This CDR3 comprises 15 residues. For the CDR3, the DNA is TGCGCCAGCAGCCTAAAAACCGGGACAGTTGAAAAACTGTTTTTT. As protein: CASSLKTGTVEKLFF.

V and J are TRBV5-1 and TRBJ1-1, with D perhaps TRBD1 (6 bases). With 2 bases removed from V and 1 base from J, the gap between germline ends came to 24 bases. This CDR3 has 19 amino acids. CDR1 SGHRS and CDR2 YFSETQ come from the germline V gene. CDR3 sequence: CASSFGLQGNGLGNTEAFF. Written as DNA, the CDR3 is TGCGCCAGCAGCTTCGGCCTCCAGGGGAACGGTCTTGGGAACACTGAAGCTTTCTTT.

The chain links TRBV27 to TRBJ2-1; D unresolved. Germline assignment: CDR1 MNHEY and CDR2 SMNVEV (reference sequence). This CDR3 contains 12 residues. V was pared by 5 bases and J by 6 bases, with 8 bases between. The CDR3 nucleotides are TGTGCCAGCAGTGCGACCCCCAATGAGCAGTTCTTC. Amino acids: CASSATPNEQFF.

V and J are TRBV13 and TRBJ2-2; a possible D gene is TRBD2 (6 bases). V lost 2 bases to trimming and J lost 5 bases, with 15 bases between them. Germline-derived CDR1 and CDR2 are PRHDT and FYEKMQ (reference sequence). The CDR3 is made up of 16 amino acids. The CDR3 here is CASSLRREILTGELFF. CDR3 bases: TGTGCCAGCAGCTTAAGGCGGGAAATCCTTACCGGGGAGCTGTTTTTT.

The chain combines TRBV2 with TRBJ1-5; 7 nucleotides agree with TRBD1. The J segment lost 5 bases and the V segment lost 7 bases, leaving 11 bases of the junction unmatched. Germline V CDR1 and CDR2: SNHLY, FYNNEI. The CDR3 has 15 residues. The CDR3 protein is CASKVTGTDYQPQHF. CDR3 nucleotides: TGTGCCAGCAAGGTAACCGGGACAGATTATCAGCCCCAGCATTTT.

The rearrangement uses TRBV19 and TRBJ2-2; D is perhaps TRBD1 (5 bases). Germline V gene data show CDR1 as LNHDA and CDR2 as SQIVND (reference sequence). The ends were cut back, 3 bases at V and 7 bases at J, with 9 bases in the middle. The CDR3 covers 13 residues. CDR3 in DNA: TGTGCCAGTAGTATCAGGGAATACGGGGAGCTGTTTTTT. This gives the protein CASSIREYGELFF.

The J gene is TRBJ1-4, the V gene TRBV10-3; D is unresolved. The CDR3 has 13 residues. Per germline, CDR1 ENHRY and CDR2 SYGVKD. V was clipped by 8 bases and J by 4 bases, with 11 bases between them. In DNA form, the CDR3 reads TGTGCCATCTGTCCGGGCCATAATGAAAAACTGTTTTTT. Protein sequence: CAICPGHNEKLFF.

In nucleotides, the CDR3 is TGTGCCAGCAGTTACGGTTCTCAGGGTAGCAATCAGCCCCAGCATTTT. Translation: CASSYGSQGSNQPQHF. The rearrangement links TRBV6-5 to TRBJ1-5; D is possibly TRBD1 (5 bases). Germline V lookup: CDR1 MNHEY, CDR2 SVGAGI. The length of the CDR3 is 16 residues. Trimming removed 2 bases from V and 0 bases from J, with 11 bases in between.

The chain couples TRBV11-2 to TRBJ2-7, with TRBD1 matching over 7 bases. Germline assignment: CDR1 SGHAT and CDR2 FQNNGV. Trimming cost V 5 bases and J 6 bases; bases outside gene matches: 7. The CDR3 length is 13 residues. Here the CDR3 DNA reads TGTGCCAGCAGCCCCTGGACAGGTACCGAGCAGTACTTC. Translation gives CASSPWTGTEQYF.

J is TRBJ1-2 and V is TRBV28; 10 positions agree with TRBD1. Germline CDR1 is MDHEN and CDR2 is SYDVKM. Germline trimming cut 2 bases from V and 4 bases from J; bases unmatched to any gene: 7. This CDR3 is built from 16 residues. The CDR3 DNA reads TGTGCCAGCAGTTTACCAGACAGGGGGCTAGGCTATGGCTACACCTTC. This gives the protein CASSLPDRGLGYGYTF.

The CDR3, as DNA: TGTGCCAGCAGCTTAGTGGGCGGGGAGCTGTTTTTT. Encoded protein: CASSLVGGELFF. The rearrangement links TRBV7-2 to TRBJ2-2, with no clear D. Germline V gene data show CDR1 as SGHTA and CDR2 as FQGNSA. Trimming shortened V by 1 base and J by 7 bases, and 4 bases separated the two germline ends. This CDR3 comprises 12 residues.

This chain joins TRBV7-2 and TRBJ2-7; a weak D match, TRBD1 (6 bases). From germline, CDR1 is SGHTA and CDR2 FQGNSA. The CDR3 runs to 14 residues. Trimming cost V 6 bases and J 7 bases, with 19 bases left between them. CDR3 sequence (DNA): TGTGCCAGCAGTCGAAGGAGTCAGGGGCTGGAGCAGTACTTC. Protein product: CASSRRSQGLEQYF. The full variable domain, completed using reference TRBV7-2 and TRBJ2-7, is GAGVSQSPSNKVTEKGKDVELRCDPISGHTALYWYRQSLGQGLEFLIYFQGNSAPDKSGLPSDRFSAERTGGSVSTLTIQRTQQEDSAVYLCASSRRSQGLEQYFGPGTRLTVT.